What follows describes a single TCR beta chain. Sequencing was performed with immunoSEQ multiplex PCR; in TCRdb, only in-frame clones are kept and a portion is missing. Of roughly 32,000 clones in the sample, 80% to 95% were seen once. The data were obtained in a study of blood T cell repertoires in COVID-19. Overall study: PBMCs, B-cell-depleted T cells, or T cells were the source of the cDNA or gDNA that made up the material.

The sequence was collected from a man aged 55 to 70 with acute or convalescent COVID-19. Sequenced: peripheral blood.

The CDR3 coding sequence is TGTGCCAGCTCACAGGGGAATGAGCAGTTCTTC. Translated: CASSQGNEQFF. V gene TRBV18 combines with J gene TRBJ2-1; D may be TRBD1 (5 bases). This CDR3 has 11 amino acids. The V gene lost 4 bases and the J gene lost 7 bases, with 5 bases spanning the gap. Germline loops: CDR1 KGHSH, CDR2 LQKENI. The whole variable domain, filled in from reference TRBV18 and TRBJ2-1, reads NAGVMQNPRHLVRRRGQEARLRCSPMKGHSHVYWYRQLPEEGLKFMVYLQKENIIDESGMPKERFSAEFPKEGPSILRIQQVVRGDSAAYFCASSQGNEQFFGPGTRLTVL.